Given below is one T cell receptor (beta chain) in context. This sample stems from a study of blood T cell repertoires in COVID-19. V lost 3 bases and J 6 bases, leaving 9 bases between the germline ends. Per germline, CDR1 MNHEY and CDR2 SMNVEV (reference sequence). CDR3 length equals 14 residues. In the source study's methods: Reference gene primer amplification in the assay estimated nucleated cell counts. The repertoire was sequenced with immunoSEQ multiplex PCR; TCRdb's copy has only in-frame clones and lacks some. V and J calls and clone size are copied from that table; D and trimming were computed from the DNA. Of 98,000 or so clones in the sample, just over 70% were seen once.

The receptor comes from a woman in her forties with acute or convalescent COVID-19. Sequencing was carried out using peripheral blood. The chain couples TRBV27 to TRBJ1-6; the D gene is possibly TRBD1 (6 bases). The CDR3 loop is CASSFQGSNSPLHF. As DNA, the CDR3 is TGTGCCAGCAGTTTTCAGGGGTCTAATTCACCCCTCCACTTT.